This is a list of T cell receptor beta chains from one sample in a study of molecular identifiers for immune sequencing clone quantification. TCRdb re-called the PCR reads with MiXCR, one entry per CDR3 protein. The sample lists hundreds of thousands of distinct CDR3 sequences; 25% were seen once. The specimen was naive CD8+ T cells from blood, with Jurkat cell RNA spiked in. The receptors derive from a human donor in good health. Some libraries in this study had Jurkat cell RNA spiked in. CDR3s include the opening cysteine and the closing phenylalanine or tryptophan. D genes are given only for firm matches. Clone size, where shown, is once, few, many, or a class for clones that have expanded.

>many|TRBJ2-7|TRBD2|TRBV20-1
CSASGSGRASYEQYF
TGCAGTGCTAGTGGTAGCGGGAGGGCCTCCTACGAGCAGTACTTC
>few|TRBJ1-6|TRBD1|TRBV4-3
CASSQDLGTVNSPLHF
TGCGCCAGCAGCCAAGATCTTGGGACAGTTAATTCACCCCTCCACTTT
>many|TRBJ2-7|.|TRBV28
CASSFRGVGYEQYF
TGTGCCAGCAGTTTCCGCGGAGTCGGCTACGAGCAGTACTTC
>.|TRBJ2-7|TRBD2|TRBV28
CASSPSGSPYEQYF
TGTGCCAGCAGTCCCAGCGGGAGCCCCTACGAGCAGTACTTC
>many|TRBJ2-3|.|TRBV12-3/TRBV12-4
CASSLARTDTQYF
TGTGCCAGCAGTTTGGCTCGCACAGATACGCAGTATTTT
>many|TRBJ2-2|TRBD2|TRBV20-1
CSARVFQFLAGSLGTGELFF
TGCAGTGCTAGAGTCTTCCAGTTTTTAGCGGGAAGCTTAGGAACCGGGGAGCTGTTTTTT
>.|TRBJ2-5|.|TRBV5-6
CASSLEGIPQETQYF
TGTGCCAGCAGCTTGGAGGGCATACCCCAAGAGACCCAGTACTTC
>many|TRBJ1-1|.|TRBV27
CASSGFGGEAFF
TGTGCCAGCAGTGGATTTGGGGGTGAAGCTTTCTTT
>many|TRBJ1-4|TRBD1|TRBV5-6
CASSLLGDRGAPNEKLFF
TGTGCCAGCAGCCTTCTTGGGGACAGGGGAGCCCCTAATGAAAAACTGTTTTTT
>many|TRBJ2-3|.|TRBV7-2
CASSFENLNADTQYF
TGTGCCAGCAGCTTTGAAAACTTAAACGCCGATACGCAGTATTTT
>.|TRBJ2-3|.|TRBV12-5
CASGLVQGGGTDTQYF
TGTGCTAGTGGTTTGGTACAGGGGGGGGGCACAGATACGCAGTATTTT
>.|TRBJ2-5|.|TRBV2
CASSEALGTETQYF
TGTGCCAGCAGTGAAGCTCTGGGGACGGAGACCCAGTACTTC
>many|TRBJ2-4|.|TRBV6-2/TRBV6-3
CASSENRAAKNIQYF
TGTGCCAGCAGTGAAAACAGAGCAGCCAAAAACATTCAGTACTTC
>few|TRBJ1-6|.|TRBV20-1
CSARGVPENSPLHF
TGCAGTGCTAGAGGGGTGCCCGAAAATTCACCCCTCCACTTT
>many|TRBJ2-1|TRBD1|TRBV30
CACQGQESSYNEQFF
TGTGCCTGCCAGGGACAGGAAAGCTCCTACAATGAGCAGTTCTTC
>.|TRBJ2-3|TRBD2|TRBV11-2
CASRTSMADTQYF
TGTGCCAGCAGGACTAGCATGGCAGATACGCAGTATTTT
>.|TRBJ2-2|.|TRBV7-9
CASSLSQPNTGELSF
TGTGCCAGCAGCTTATCACAGCCGAACACCGGGGAGCTGTCTTTT
>many|TRBJ2-1|.|TRBV7-9
CASSPKVGADYNEQFF
TGTGCCAGCAGCCCTAAAGTGGGGGCCGATTACAATGAGCAGTTCTTC